This TCR beta chain comes out of a study of T cells after yellow fever vaccination. Study-level background: For low cell numbers, libraries were made with SMART-Seq v4 Ultra Low Input. Overall study results and limits: Just a small share of clonotypes turned up in the CD4 compartment as well as the CD8 compartment. The secondary T-cell response peaked on day 5, not day 15, but was weaker.

By 5'RACE template switching, TCR cDNA was produced, with a universal primer site and UMIs added in the process. MiXCR was run by TCRdb on the 5' RACE reads, yielding one entry per CDR3 protein. The table has about 240,000 distinct CDR3 sequences, around 7% seen once; the top ten hold 0.65% to 0.9%. The sample holds a few counts of this clonotype. Its specificity is not known. The germline CDR1 and CDR2 sequences are MDHEN and SYDVKM. V lost 9 bases to trimming and J lost 2 bases, with 14 bases between them. CDR3 size: 13 residues. The sample consisted of CD4+ T cells sorted from PBMCs, taken 15 days after the yellow fever booster vaccination. The source is a man between 25 and 39 years old who received the YFV17D yellow fever vaccine. The rearrangement uses TRBV28 and TRBJ2-7, with D tentatively TRBD2 (5 bases). The chain's CDR3 is CASIESGTYEQYF. Written as DNA, the CDR3 is TGTGCCAGTATCGAAAGCGGAACCTACGAGCAGTACTTC.